This TCR beta chain was documented in a study of cytomegalovirus exposure and HLA in healthy donors. Primers: 60 Vbeta forward and 13 Jbeta reverse. Clones were read by immunoSEQ multiplex PCR, and TCRdb kept only the in-frame ones, dropping some. The sample yields more than 100,000 clones, 80% seen once. CDR3 length: 14 residues. J lost 8 bases, V lost 2 bases, and 5 bases had no gene match. The V gene's germline CDR1 is SGHTA and CDR2 FQGTGA. Note on this clone: The antigen is unknown.

Points from the study as a whole: Upon later analysis, HLA-associated TCR beta chains proved more clonally expanded than other, equally common chains. Per a later analysis, about 17,000 TCR beta sequences showed association with HLA alleles at 0.05 false discovery rate. TCR beta V segments were, for the most part, productive about 87% or about 30% of the time in an earlier analysis.

This clonotype was sampled from a female donor in good health and CMV-seropositive. Sample: PBMCs. The gene calls are TRBV7-3 and TRBJ1-5; TRBD1 matches 8 bases. CDR3 DNA: TGTGCCAGCAGCTTATCAGGGGGCGGGGAGCCCCAGCATTTT. It yields the protein CASSLSGGGEPQHF.